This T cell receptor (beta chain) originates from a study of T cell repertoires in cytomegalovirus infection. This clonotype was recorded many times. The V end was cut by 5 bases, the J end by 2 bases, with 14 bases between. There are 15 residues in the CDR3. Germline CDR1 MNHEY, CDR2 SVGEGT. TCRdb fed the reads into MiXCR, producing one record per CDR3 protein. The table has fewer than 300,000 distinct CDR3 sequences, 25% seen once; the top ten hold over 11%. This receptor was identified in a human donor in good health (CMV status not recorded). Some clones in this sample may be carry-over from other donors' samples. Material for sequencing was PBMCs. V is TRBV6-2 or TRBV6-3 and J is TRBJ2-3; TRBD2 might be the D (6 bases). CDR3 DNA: TGTGCCAGCAGTATGCGGGACCGTTACACAGATACGCAGTATTTT. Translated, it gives CASSMRDRYTDTQYF.